These 19 T cell receptor beta chains originate from one sample sequenced in a study of T cell changes during pregnancy in multiple sclerosis. Assay: immunoSEQ multiplex PCR; the TCRdb copy retains only in-frame clones and omits some. The sample lists around 50,000 clones; around 93% were seen once. The specimen comprised CD8+ T cells from peripheral blood mononuclear cells, sampled in the second trimester of pregnancy. Source of these receptors: a female donor with multiple sclerosis, enrolled in a pregnancy study.

The chain couples TRBV27 to TRBJ1-5; tentative D call: TRBD1 (5 bases). The CDR3 has 14 residues. Trimming took off 3 bases at V and 5 bases at J, with 11 bases between the two ends. Germline V gene sequence: CDR1 MNHEY, CDR2 SMNVEV (reference sequence). This chain's CDR3 is CASSLGGPHQPQHF. The CDR3 nucleotides are TGTGCCAGCAGTTTGGGGGGACCTCATCAGCCCCAGCATTTT.

The chain carries TRBV27 and TRBJ1-3; 7 bases are a match to TRBD1. Germline lookup yields CDR1 MNHEY and CDR2 SMNVEV (reference sequence). V lost 0 bases, J lost 2 bases, and 1 base stayed unmatched. The CDR3 loop spans 15 amino acids. CDR3: CASSLSTGPGNTIYF. The CDR3 coding sequence is TGTGCCAGCAGTTTATCGACAGGGCCTGGAAACACCATATATTTT.

The rearrangement uses TRBV28 and TRBJ2-1, with 7 bases lining up with TRBD2. CDR3 length: 16 amino acids. V lost 7 bases, J lost 8 bases, and 17 bases stayed unmatched. CDR1 and CDR2 from the germline V gene are MDHEN and SYDVKM. This CDR3 is CASTRILAANVDEQFF. The CDR3 bases are TGTGCCAGCACCAGAATTCTAGCGGCTAATGTCGATGAGCAGTTCTTC.

This clone has only one observation. The chain couples TRBV7-9 to TRBJ1-4; 7 bases match TRBD1. V shed 4 bases, J shed 0 bases, and the junction held 5 bases outside the gene matches. Germline loops: CDR1 SEHNR, CDR2 FQNEAQ (reference sequence). This CDR3 is built from 16 residues. The CDR3 DNA reads TGTGCCAGCAGCTCAGGACAGGAGACAACTAATGAAAAACTGTTTTTT. Encoded protein: CASSSGQETTNEKLFF. Together with reference TRBV7-9 and TRBJ1-4, the CDR3 gives the full variable domain: DTGVSQNPRHKITKRGQNVTFRCDPISEHNRLYWYRQTLGQGPEFLTYFQNEAQLEKSRLLSDRFSAERPKGSFSTLEIQRTEQGDSAMYLCASSSGQETTNEKLFFGSGTQLSVL.

The chain is built from TRBV27 and TRBJ1-5, with D possibly matching TRBD1 (5 bases). This CDR3 is 12 amino acids long. V was trimmed by 5 bases and J by 8 bases, leaving 10 bases between them. CDR1 is MNHEY and CDR2 is SMNVEV in the germline V gene (reference sequence). The CDR3 loop is CASSPSTEPQHF. The CDR3 DNA is TGTGCCAGCAGTCCATCGACAGAGCCCCAGCATTTT.

The rearrangement joins TRBV7-9 to TRBJ2-5; 10 bases map to TRBD2. Germline lookup yields CDR1 SEHNR and CDR2 FQNEAQ (reference sequence). This CDR3 comprises 17 residues. V dropped 6 bases and J dropped 2; count of bases not matched to a gene: 12. CDR3 nucleotides: TGTGCCAGCAGACCCCAGACGCCTAGCGGGGGTCAAGAGACCCAGTACTTC. Encoded protein: CASRPQTPSGGQETQYF.

This clone showed up just once. This chain connects TRBV7-8 to TRBJ2-1; no firm D call. The CDR3 totals 18 residues. In germline, CDR1 is SGHVS, CDR2 FQNEAQ. The ends were cut back, 4 bases at V and 1 base at J, with 20 bases in the middle. The CDR3 is CASSSTPLGSPSYNEQFF. The CDR3 DNA is TGTGCCAGCAGCTCAACCCCCTTGGGTAGCCCGTCCTACAATGAGCAGTTCTTC.

This chain uses TRBV5-4 with TRBJ2-7; D is perhaps TRBD1 (6 bases). Germline CDR1 and CDR2: SGHNT and YYREEE (reference sequence). V was cut by 4 bases and J by 1 base, with 15 bases left in between. The CDR3 loop spans 15 amino acids. DNA for the CDR3: TGTGCCAGCAGCCTGGGGGCAGGCCAATCCTACGAGCAGTACTTC. This encodes CASSLGAGQSYEQYF.

CDR3 residues: CASSEWGQNNEQFF. The CDR3 region has the DNA TGTGCCAGCAGTGAATGGGGACAGAACAATGAGCAGTTCTTC. The rearrangement links TRBV25-1 to TRBJ2-1; TRBD1 matches 7 bases. V was clipped by 1 base and J by 5 bases; unmatched bases: 2. The germline CDR1 and CDR2 sequences are MGHDK and SYGVNS. CDR3 length: 14 amino acids.

The chain recombines TRBV6-5 with TRBJ2-5, with TRBD1 identical over 8 bases. The CDR3 spans 15 residues. Germline V gives CDR1 MNHEY, CDR2 SVGAGI. V trimming: 4 bases; J trimming: 5 bases; junction bases outside the gene matches: 9. This CDR3 reads CASSSGGLRAETQYF. In nucleotides, the CDR3 is TGTGCCAGCAGTTCAGGGGGCCTGCGGGCGGAGACCCAGTACTTC.

This chain connects TRBV4-3 to TRBJ1-3; no clear D. CDR1 and CDR2 (germline): LGHNA, YSLEER. CDR3 size: 14 residues. V was trimmed by 6 bases and J by 4 bases, leaving 13 bases between them. This CDR3 is CASSPHPQGNTIYF. The DNA for the CDR3 is TGCGCCAGCAGTCCCCACCCACAGGGAAACACCATATATTTT.

V is TRBV27 and J is TRBJ2-5; TRBD2 matches at 7 bases. Germline V gene data show CDR1 as MNHEY and CDR2 as SMNVEV (reference sequence). V was pared by 6 bases and J by 4 bases, with 5 bases of the junction left unmatched. The CDR3 is made up of 13 amino acids. CDR3 DNA: TGTGCCAGCAGACGGACTAGGGGAGAGACCCAGTACTTC. This gives the protein CASRRTRGETQYF.

The chain employs TRBV27 and TRBJ1-1, with 9 bases that match TRBD1. CDR1 is MNHEY, CDR2 SMNVEV, per germline (reference sequence). With V trimmed by 5 bases and J by 4 bases, 5 bases remained unmatched. This CDR3 has 14 amino acids. For the CDR3, the DNA is TGTGCCAGCAGTGTGACAGGGGGGAGCACTGAAGCTTTCTTT. Translating it yields CASSVTGGSTEAFF.

This chain connects TRBV4-2 to TRBJ1-1, with 8 bases lining up with TRBD1. The junction had 7 bases not matched to a gene; V was cut back by 6 bases and J by 4 bases. CDR3 length: 14 amino acids. CDR1 and CDR2 from the germline V gene are LGHNA and YNFKEQ. This CDR3 is CASSHLTGVTEAFF. CDR3 nucleotides: TGTGCCAGCAGTCACTTGACAGGGGTCACTGAAGCTTTCTTT.

The chain combines TRBV9 with TRBJ2-3; D gene uncertain. The length of the CDR3 is 16 residues. CDR1 is SGDLS and CDR2 is YYNGEE in the germline V gene. V was trimmed by 1 base and J by 0 bases, leaving 12 bases between them. CDR3 sequence (DNA): TGTGCCAGCAGCGTAAATCGATGGGCTAGCACAGATACGCAGTATTTT. Translation: CASSVNRWASTDTQYF.

V is TRBV28 and J is TRBJ2-5; D possibly corresponds to TRBD1 (5 bases). This CDR3 is built from 12 residues. V lost 6 bases and J lost 7, with 12 bases in between. Germline V gene lookup returns CDR1 MDHEN and CDR2 SYDVKM. The CDR3, as DNA: TGTGCCAGCAGCCCAACCCAGGGGACCCAGTACTTC. This codes for CASSPTQGTQYF.

The genes are TRBV19 and TRBJ2-7; TRBD2 agrees at 9 bases. The junction had 15 bases not matched to a gene; V was cut back by 6 bases and J by 6 bases. The CDR3 is 16 amino acids. In germline, CDR1 is LNHDA, CDR2 SQIVND (reference sequence). CDR3 nucleotides: TGTGCCAGTAGCCCCGGGGGGATAGCGGGAGTCTCCGAGCAGTACTTC. It codes for CASSPGGIAGVSEQYF.

This sequence joins TRBV29-1 and TRBJ2-1, with D tentatively TRBD1 (6 bases). CDR1 is SQVTM and CDR2 is ANQGSEA in the germline V gene. This CDR3 comprises 14 residues. The ends were cut back, 5 bases at V and 0 bases at J, with 11 bases in the middle. The CDR3 coding sequence is TGCAGCGTTACCGACAGGAGCTCCTACAATGAGCAGTTCTTC. As protein: CSVTDRSSYNEQFF.

The CDR3 loop reads CASSLEAGYEQYF. The CDR3 bases are TGTGCCAGCAGCTTAGAGGCAGGGTACGAGCAGTACTTC. The chain uses TRBV7-6 and TRBJ2-7; D perhaps matches TRBD1 (5 bases). V was shortened by 1 base and J by 4 bases, with 8 bases between the two germline ends. Germline V gene lookup returns CDR1 SGHVS and CDR2 FNYEAQ. This CDR3 is built from 13 residues.